This TCR beta chain originates from a study of blood T cell repertoires in COVID-19. The overall study: T cells, B-cell-depleted T cells, or PBMCs supplied cDNA or gDNA.

Study processing details: Amplification with reference gene primers provided the estimates of nucleated cell counts. Generated by immunoSEQ multiplex PCR, the TCRdb table keeps only in-frame clones and is missing some. V, J and clone size are taken as reported in that table, and D and trimming were inferred from the DNA itself. The sample includes approximately 170,000 clones, 93% of them seen just once. Patients of the Seattle cohort, enrolled during active infection, were followed longitudinally. The material sequenced was peripheral blood. This TCR was recovered from a woman aged 60-75 years with COVID-19, enrolled during active disease.

The CDR3 loop is CASSPPPWTNPGNTIYF. The CDR3 coding sequence is TGTGCCAGCAGCCCTCCACCTTGGACAAACCCTGGAAACACCATATATTTT. V gene TRBV7-2 combines with J gene TRBJ1-3; D perhaps matches TRBD1 (5 bases). The CDR3 is 17 amino acids. Germline CDR1 SGHTA, CDR2 FQGNSA. Trimming removed 5 bases from V and 2 bases from J, with 19 bases in between.